These 30 T cell receptor beta chains came from one sample sequenced in a study of blood T cell repertoires in COVID-19. Sequenced by immunoSEQ multiplex PCR; TCRdb stores in-frame clones only, minus some. Among about 120,000 clones listed, about 79% were seen once. Material for sequencing was peripheral blood. Receptors originate from an elderly woman with acute or convalescent COVID-19.

The chain employs TRBV5-6 and TRBJ1-2, with a weak D call TRBD1 (5 bases). V gave up 4 bases and J gave up 2 bases, with 6 bases separating them. The germline V gene has CDR1 SGHDT and CDR2 YYEEEE. This CDR3 comprises 12 residues. This CDR3 is CASSTGNYGYTF. CDR3 bases: TGTGCCAGCAGCACAGGCAACTATGGCTACACCTTC.

This rearrangement joins TRBV3-1 (or the pseudogene TRBV3-2) to TRBJ2-5, with 10 bases fitting TRBD2. The CDR3 has 14 residues. Looked up from germline, CDR1 is LGHDT and CDR2 is YNNKEL (reference sequence). The V and J ends lost 3 bases and 4 bases, in that order; junction bases with no gene match: 2. CDR3: CASSHLAGGETQYF. Written as DNA, the CDR3 is TGTGCCAGCAGCCACTTAGCGGGGGGAGAGACCCAGTACTTC.

For the CDR3, the DNA is TGTGCCAGTAGACCGTCACAGGGGATGAGCACTGAAGCTTTCTTT. This gives the protein CASRPSQGMSTEAFF. The V gene is TRBV19, the J gene TRBJ1-1; 7 nucleotides match TRBD1. The junction had 11 bases not matched to a gene; V was cut back by 6 bases and J by 4 bases. Per the germline V gene, CDR1 is LNHDA and CDR2 is SQIVND (reference sequence). The CDR3 totals 15 residues.

The chain employs TRBV18 and TRBJ2-5, with D perhaps matching TRBD2 (6 bases). V lost 3 bases to trimming and J lost 2 bases, with 10 bases between them. From germline, CDR1 is KGHSH and CDR2 LQKENI. This CDR3 has 14 residues. This chain's CDR3 is CASSPGRNQETQYF. CDR3 DNA: TGTGCCAGCTCACCGGGGAGGAATCAAGAGACCCAGTACTTC.

The V and J genes are TRBV21-1 and TRBJ2-7; the D call of TRBD1 is as the table states it, not checked on the DNA. TRBV21-1 is a pseudogene segment. The CDR3 has 12 amino acids. For the CDR3, the DNA is TGTGCCAGCAGCGACAGGGGGCGGGAGCAGTACTTC. This codes for CASSDRGREQYF.

CDR3 DNA: TGTGCCAGTAGTGTAAGCAAATTCTACGAGCAGTACTTC. Translation: CASSVSKFYEQYF. The chain is built from TRBV19 and TRBJ2-7; no reliable D call. The CDR3 is 13 amino acids. V was cut by 5 bases and J by 3 bases, with 11 bases left in between. Germline loops: CDR1 LNHDA, CDR2 SQIVND (reference sequence).

The rearrangement links TRBV27 to TRBJ1-5; maybe TRBD1 (6 bases). The germline gives CDR1 MNHEY, CDR2 SMNVEV (reference sequence). The CDR3 length is 15 residues. Trimming cost V 6 bases and J 4 bases, with 16 bases left between them. The CDR3: CASRMDSTPNQPQHF. CDR3 DNA: TGTGCCAGCAGGATGGACAGCACGCCGAATCAGCCCCAGCATTTT.

This clone has more than one count but fewer than ten. The chain links TRBV20-1 to TRBJ2-3, with D unresolved. Germline loops: CDR1 DFQATT, CDR2 SNEGSKA (reference sequence). Between the trimmed V and J ends, which lost 0 bases and 14 bases, there was a span of 12 bases. The CDR3 contains 11 residues. DNA for the CDR3: TGCAGTGCTAGAGATCAGGTTGTTCGGTATTTT. The encoded protein is CSARDQVVRYF.

The chain links TRBV30 to TRBJ1-5; 7 positions agree with TRBD1. Losses at the gene ends were 5 bases for V and 0 bases for J; bases not matched to a gene: 4. This CDR3 spans 14 amino acids. Germline lookup yields CDR1 GTSNPN and CDR2 SVGIG (reference sequence). As DNA, the CDR3 is TGTGCCTGGGGGACAGTAGATAGCAATCAGCCCCAGCATTTT. This gives the protein CAWGTVDSNQPQHF.

The J gene is TRBJ2-7, the V gene TRBV6-2 or TRBV6-3; 10 nucleotides agree with TRBD1. CDR3 length: 16 residues. The trim removed 5 bases at V and 5 bases at J, leaving 12 bases unmatched. From germline, CDR1 is MNHEY and CDR2 SVGEGT. CDR3 in DNA: TGTGCCAGCAGTACCTCCTCCGGACAGGGGGTTCACGAGCAGTACTTC. It specifies CASSTSSGQGVHEQYF.

In its sample, this clone was seen a few times. The chain links TRBV20-1 to TRBJ2-7; D possibly corresponds to TRBD1 (5 bases). Germline-derived CDR1 and CDR2 are DFQATT and SNEGSKA (reference sequence). Trimming took 7 bases from V and 2 from J, leaving 21 bases between them. The CDR3 spans 15 residues. In DNA form, the CDR3 reads TGCAGTGTTAGTGGGTCGGTGGCCAGGGCCTACGAGCAGTACTTC. Translated: CSVSGSVARAYEQYF.

CDR3 sequence (DNA): TGTGCCAGCAGCCTAAGTGGGGCAGGCAACACTGAAGCTTTCTTT. Its protein is CASSLSGAGNTEAFF. V gene TRBV9 combines with J gene TRBJ1-1; possibly TRBD1 for D (5 bases). The germline V gene has CDR1 SGDLS and CDR2 YYNGEE. V gave up 4 bases and J gave up 2 bases, with 15 bases separating them. This CDR3 has 15 amino acids.

The J gene is TRBJ1-1, the V gene TRBV16; 11 bases agree with TRBD1. The junction had 4 bases not matched to a gene; V was cut back by 4 bases and J by 0 bases. The CDR3 runs to 16 residues. Germline V lookup: CDR1 KGHSY, CDR2 FQNENV. For the CDR3, the DNA is TGTGCCAGCAGCCGAGGGACAGGGGGACTGAACACTGAAGCTTTCTTT. Its translation is CASSRGTGGLNTEAFF.

In its sample, this clone ranks as medium-sized. The rearrangement links TRBV10-3 to TRBJ2-4; maybe TRBD1 (5 bases). Germline V gene data show CDR1 as ENHRY and CDR2 as SYGVKD. The CDR3 has 18 amino acids. Trimming removed 0 bases from V and 0 bases from J, with 15 bases in between. The CDR3 loop reads CAISESRYGALAKNIQYF. In DNA form, the CDR3 reads TGTGCCATCAGTGAGTCGAGGTATGGGGCACTAGCCAAAAACATTCAGTACTTC.

The chain links TRBV9 to TRBJ2-3; TRBD2 aligns across 12 bases. Germline trimming cut 3 bases from V and 9 bases from J; bases unmatched to any gene: 11. The CDR3 is 16 amino acids. Germline-derived CDR1 and CDR2 are SGDLS and YYNGEE. DNA of the CDR3: TGTGCCAGCAGCGCCCCTCCTAGCGGGAGGGCCGACACGCAGTATTTT. It is translated as CASSAPPSGRADTQYF.

This chain joins TRBV29-1 and TRBJ1-5, with D tentatively TRBD1 (5 bases). CDR3 size: 13 residues. CDR1 is SQVTM, CDR2 ANQGSEA, per germline. The V gene lost 6 bases and the J gene lost 4 bases, with 13 bases spanning the gap. The CDR3 nucleotides read TGCAGCGTAGCGGGACCCCAAAATCAGCCCCAGCATTTT. Its translation is CSVAGPQNQPQHF.

CDR3 sequence: CASSVAPLGARLRIKDTQYF. Written as DNA, the CDR3 is TGTGCCAGCAGCGTAGCCCCTTTAGGGGCCCGACTTCGGATAAAAGATACGCAGTATTTT. This chain links TRBV9 with TRBJ2-3; maybe TRBD1 (5 bases). Germline V gene lookup returns CDR1 SGDLS and CDR2 YYNGEE. This CDR3 is built from 20 residues. Trimming took off 0 bases at V and 5 bases at J, with 28 bases between the two ends.

The chain recombines TRBV19 with TRBJ2-1, with TRBD2 matching 8 bases. Germline loops: CDR1 LNHDA, CDR2 SQIVND (reference sequence). V shed 7 bases and J 9 bases; nucleotides not matched to a gene: 17. The length of the CDR3 is 16 residues. This chain's CDR3 is CASTPQAGAQSGEQFF. The CDR3 DNA sequence: TGTGCCAGTACCCCCCAAGCGGGAGCGCAATCGGGTGAGCAGTTCTTC.

This rearrangement joins TRBV9 to TRBJ1-1; 11 bases map to TRBD1. CDR3 size: 18 residues. The V and J ends lost 4 bases and 5 bases, in that order; junction bases with no gene match: 16. Germline-derived CDR1 and CDR2 are SGDLS and YYNGEE. The CDR3 coding sequence is TGTGCCAGCAGCCCTTCTACAATGACGGGACAGGGGGGAACTGAAGCTTTCTTT. Residues: CASSPSTMTGQGGTEAFF.

V usage is TRBV28 and J usage is TRBJ1-5; 10 nucleotides line up with TRBD1. Trimming cost V 7 bases and J 5 bases; bases outside gene matches: 8. This CDR3 is 15 amino acids long. The germline CDR1 and CDR2 sequences are MDHEN and SYDVKM. The CDR3 sequence is CASTTGQGSDQPQHF. In DNA, the CDR3 is TGTGCCAGCACTACGGGACAGGGGTCGGATCAGCCCCAGCATTTT.

V usage is TRBV9 and J usage is TRBJ1-3, with D tentatively TRBD1 (6 bases). V was trimmed by 3 bases and J by 5 bases, leaving 15 bases between them. CDR3 size: 15 residues. CDR1 is SGDLS, CDR2 YYNGEE, per germline. The chain's CDR3 is CASSAARGLRNTIYF. The CDR3 region has the DNA TGTGCCAGCAGCGCTGCCAGGGGATTGAGAAACACCATATATTTT.

The rearrangement uses TRBV7-8 and TRBJ2-7; 9 bases fit TRBD1. The length of the CDR3 is 14 residues. Germline V gene lookup returns CDR1 SGHVS and CDR2 FQNEAQ. The ends lost 5 bases at V and 2 bases at J; junction bases unmatched: 4. The CDR3 loop reads CASSPDRGTYEQYF. The CDR3 region has the DNA TGTGCCAGCAGCCCGGACAGGGGAACCTACGAGCAGTACTTC.

The sample holds one count of this clone. The junction and the germline gene differ at one end; a read error may be behind it. The chain combines TRBV6-2 or TRBV6-3 with TRBJ2-7; the D gene is possibly TRBD2 (5 bases). Germline V lookup: CDR1 MNHEY, CDR2 SVGEGT. The CDR3 runs 15 residues. CDR3 region: CASSYSTSGFNGNHF. CDR3 coding DNA: TGTGCCAGCAGTTATTCGACCTCAGGTTTTAACGGGAATCACTTC.

The table lists this clone with a few counts. The V call is TRBV12-3 or TRBV12-4, the J call TRBJ1-1; no reliable D call. The CDR3 is 13 amino acids. V dropped 7 bases and J dropped 0 bases, with 9 bases sitting between them. The CDR3 DNA is TGTGCCAGCACCCCCCGGGTGAACACTGAAGCTTTCTTT. This sequence encodes CASTPRVNTEAFF.

This sequence joins TRBV3-1 (or the pseudogene TRBV3-2) and TRBJ2-1; 9 nucleotides align to TRBD2. The CDR3 contains 16 residues. The germline CDR1 and CDR2 sequences are LGHDT and YNNKEL (reference sequence). V dropped 3 bases and J dropped 3; count of bases not matched to a gene: 6. CDR3 bases: TGTGCCAGCAGCCAGGCTAGCGGGGATTTCTACAATGAGCAGTTCTTC. Translation: CASSQASGDFYNEQFF.

The rearrangement joins TRBV7-2 to TRBJ1-6; 7 nucleotides line up with TRBD1. The trim removed 0 bases at V and 7 bases at J, leaving 12 bases unmatched. This CDR3 is 18 amino acids long. Germline V CDR1 and CDR2: SGHTA, FQGNSA. CDR3 region: CASSLAQRQGMYNSPLHF. The CDR3 nucleotides read TGTGCCAGCAGCTTAGCGCAGAGACAGGGAATGTACAATTCACCCCTCCACTTT.

This sequence joins TRBV6-6 and TRBJ2-7; 8 bases are a match to TRBD2. J gave up 3 bases and V 5 bases, and 15 bases lay outside the gene matches. Germline values: CDR1 MNHNY, CDR2 SVGAGI (reference sequence). There are 17 residues in the CDR3. The CDR3 region has the DNA TGTGCCAGCAGTCAACGGGGGGGAGCGGTCGCTTACTACGAGCAGTACTTC. It yields the protein CASSQRGGAVAYYEQYF.

The chain combines TRBV4-1 with TRBJ2-7, with 12 bases identical to TRBD2. Trimming at V came to 4 bases and at J to 3 bases, leaving 7 bases not matched to a gene. Germline V gives CDR1 MGHRA, CDR2 YSYEKL. The CDR3 has 16 amino acids. This CDR3 is CASSPRLAGVLYEQYF. The CDR3 nucleotides read TGCGCCAGCAGCCCACGACTAGCGGGAGTACTCTACGAGCAGTACTTC.

The gene calls are TRBV4-1 and TRBJ2-7; TRBD2 matches at 11 bases. CDR3 length equals 15 residues. CDR1 is MGHRA and CDR2 is YSYEKL in the germline V gene. Trimming removed 2 bases from V and 2 bases from J; junction bases left unmatched: 2. DNA for the CDR3: TGCGCCAGCAGCCAAACTAGCGGGAGCCCCTACGAGCAGTACTTC. It is translated as CASSQTSGSPYEQYF.

The sample holds a few counts of this clone. This chain uses TRBV4-3 with TRBJ1-6; D gene unclear. V was trimmed by 1 base and J by 8 bases, leaving 15 bases between them. From germline, CDR1 is LGHNA and CDR2 YSLEER. The CDR3 is 16 amino acids. The CDR3 is CASSQASGFGDSPLHF. The DNA of the CDR3 is TGCGCCAGCAGCCAAGCTTCGGGGTTCGGTGATTCACCCCTCCACTTT.